Listed below are T cell receptor beta chains from one sample, sequenced in a study of T cell therapy after organ transplantation. The protocol was immunoSEQ multiplex PCR, while the TCRdb copy is restricted to in-frame clones and leaves out a portion. The top ten clones hold about a tenth of a sample with about 18,000 clones, approximately 85% of them seen once. The antigens for these receptors are not known. This material consisted of CD8+ T cells from blood, taken after autologous CMV-specific T cell therapy. The receptors here all came from a human patient who had received a solid organ transplant and had CMV disease. Some T cells may arise from the graft donor. Both conserved end residues are part of each CDR3. The D gene is left open where the match is weak. The size field is filled for only some rows; it gives once, few, many or a size class.

>few|TRBJ2-7|TRBV19|TRBD1
CASRLGQGDVYEQYF
TGTGCCAGTAGACTAGGACAGGGGGACGTCTACGAGCAGTACTTC
>once|TRBJ1-2|TRBV4-2|NA
CASSSFEGTHYGYTF
TGTGCCAGCAGCTCCTTCGAAGGGACACACTATGGCTACACCTTC
>NA|TRBJ2-7|TRBV4-2|NA
CASSQAGAYYEQYF
TGTGCCAGCAGCCAAGCCGGGGCCTACTACGAGCAGTACTTC
>NA|TRBJ2-2|TRBV15|NA
CATSRNPSTGELFF
TGTGCCACCAGCAGAAACCCGTCCACCGGGGAGCTGTTTTTT
>NA|TRBJ2-1|TRBV6-5|NA
CAKGGSSYNEQFF
TGTGCCAAGGGGGGGAGCTCCTACAATGAGCAGTTCTTC
>few|TRBJ1-2|TRBV6-1|TRBD1
CASSGETGDYGYTF
TGTGCCAGCAGTGGGGAGACAGGGGACTATGGCTACACCTTC
>NA|TRBJ2-7|TRBV27|NA
CASSSAQGWYEQYF
TGTGCCAGCAGTTCCGCCCAGGGGTGGTACGAGCAGTACTTC
>NA|TRBJ2-7|TRBV6-5|TRBD2
CASSFAGVYEQYF
TGTGCCAGCAGTTTCGCGGGAGTGTACGAGCAGTACTTC
>NA|TRBJ2-3|TRBV6-4|NA
CASSDSGVETDTQYF
TGTGCCAGCAGTGACTCAGGCGTGGAGACAGATACGCAGTATTTT
>few|TRBJ2-7|TRBV6-5|TRBD2
CASSLTLRGDYEQYF
TGTGCCAGCAGTTTGACCCTGCGGGGGGACTACGAGCAGTACTTC
>NA|TRBJ2-1|TRBV7-3|NA
CASSRDSLDEQFF
TGTGCCAGCAGCCGAGACAGTTTAGATGAGCAGTTCTTC
>NA|TRBJ2-5|TRBV5-4|NA
CASSPLGRGTGETQYF
TGTGCCAGCAGCCCCTTGGGGAGGGGGACTGGGGAGACCCAGTACTTC
>NA|TRBJ1-1|TRBV11-2|TRBD1
CASSPWGTGDLNTEAFF
TGCGCCAGCAGCCCATGGGGGACAGGGGACTTGAACACTGAAGCTTTCTTT
>NA|TRBJ1-1|TRBV6-7|TRBD1
CASSYYLWDRENTEAFF
TGTGCCAGCAGTTACTACCTTTGGGACAGGGAGAACACTGAAGCTTTCTTT
>NA|TRBJ1-4|TRBV4-1|NA
CASSQDSGGEKLFF
TGCGCCAGCAGCCAAGACTCAGGAGGGGAAAAACTGTTTTTT
>NA|TRBJ1-4|TRBV19|NA
CASSRRQGTEKLFF
TGTGCCAGTAGTAGGCGGCAGGGGACAGAAAAACTGTTTTTT
>NA|TRBJ2-3|TRBV7-9|TRBD2
CASSVLAGVVDTQYF
TGTGCCAGCAGCGTACTAGCGGGAGTCGTAGATACGCAGTATTTT
>NA|TRBJ2-3|TRBV19|NA
CASSPTLEADTQYF
TGTGCCAGTAGCCCGACCCTAGAGGCAGATACGCAGTATTTT
>NA|TRBJ2-1|TRBV27|NA
CASSREPYNEQFF
TGTGCCAGCAGCCGAGAACCCTACAATGAGCAGTTCTTC
>few|TRBJ1-2|TRBV19|TRBD1
CASVGTDHWGYTF
TGTGCCAGTGTCGGGACAGATCACTGGGGCTACACCTTC
>NA|TRBJ1-4|TRBV6-5|TRBD1
CASSGTGSEKLFF
TGTGCCAGCAGCGGGACAGGGAGTGAAAAACTGTTTTTT
>NA|TRBJ1-1|TRBV4-1|NA
CASSQERVGGGTEAFF
TGCGCCAGCAGCCAAGAGAGGGTGGGAGGGGGCACTGAAGCTTTCTTT
>NA|TRBJ1-1|TRBV6-5|TRBD1
CASSYPGQGMNTEAFF
TGTGCCAGCAGTTACCCAGGACAGGGAATGAACACTGAAGCTTTCTTT
>NA|TRBJ1-2|TRBV27|NA
CASSLSTGLNGYTF
TGTGCCAGCAGTTTATCCACAGGGCTTAATGGCTACACCTTC
>NA|TRBJ2-7|TRBV11-2|NA
CASRALRAEQYF
TGTGCCAGCAGGGCCCTTCGGGCGGAGCAGTACTTC
>NA|TRBJ2-7|TRBV9|TRBD1
CASSVEGTGVEQYF
TGTGCCAGCAGCGTAGAAGGGACAGGGGTCGAGCAGTACTTC
>NA|TRBJ1-4|TRBV4-1|NA
CASSSSRDIGEKLFF
TGCGCCAGCAGCTCAAGCCGGGACATCGGTGAAAAACTGTTTTTT
>NA|TRBJ2-5|TRBV6-5|NA
CASSYSGGTDETQYF
TGTGCCAGCAGTTACTCGGGGGGGACAGATGAGACCCAGTACTTC
>few|TRBJ2-7|TRBV11-3|NA
CASSPTLGSEQYF
TGTGCCAGCAGCCCAACCTTGGGCTCCGAGCAGTACTTC
>NA|TRBJ2-7|TRBV6-5|NA
CASSARTGHEQYF
TGTGCCAGCAGTGCCAGGACGGGGCACGAGCAGTACTTC
>NA|TRBJ1-3|TRBV30|NA
CAWRSDPSNSGNTIYF
TGTGCCTGGAGGTCGGATCCGTCTAACTCTGGAAACACCATATATTTT
>NA|TRBJ2-3|TRBV6-5|NA
CASSYSSTDTQYF
TGTGCCAGCAGTTACTCTTCGACAGATACGCAGTATTTT
>NA|TRBJ2-3|TRBV30|NA
CAWSVYRLDTQYF
TGTGCCTGGAGTGTGTATCGGCTAGATACGCAGTATTTT
>NA|TRBJ1-2|TRBV25-1|NA
CASSEWGTDYGYTF
TGTGCCAGCAGTGAATGGGGGACGGACTATGGCTACACCTTC
>NA|TRBJ2-1|TRBV11-3|TRBD2
CASSLGGGSYNNEQFF
TGTGCCAGCAGCTTAGGAGGCGGGAGTTATAACAATGAGCAGTTCTTC
>NA|TRBJ2-5|TRBV11-3|NA
CASSGGFQETQYF
TGTGCCAGCAGCGGGGGTTTCCAAGAGACCCAGTACTTC
>NA|TRBJ1-4|TRBV2|TRBD1
CASSDGTGYNEKLFF
TGTGCCAGCAGTGACGGGACAGGTTATAATGAAAAACTGTTTTTT
>NA|TRBJ1-1|TRBV15|NA
CATSPVRGLNTEAFF
TGTGCCACCAGCCCCGTCCGGGGGTTGAACACTGAAGCTTTCTTT
>NA|TRBJ1-1|TRBV5-1|NA
CASSLGQSNTEAFF
TGCGCCAGCAGCCTGGGACAATCAAACACTGAAGCTTTCTTT
>NA|TRBJ1-2|TRBV4-3|NA
CASSPRQEGREGYTF
TGCGCCAGCAGCCCAAGACAGGAGGGGCGGGAGGGCTACACCTTC
>NA|TRBJ2-5|TRBV7-9|NA
CASSPWDKETQYF
TGTGCCAGCAGCCCCTGGGATAAGGAGACCCAGTACTTC
>NA|TRBJ1-1|TRBV13|NA
CASSPFTELNTEAFF
TGTGCCAGCAGCCCTTTTACTGAATTAAACACTGAAGCTTTCTTT
>NA|TRBJ1-1|TRBV7-9|NA
CASSFLGRSEAFF
TGTGCCAGCAGCTTCCTAGGACGGAGTGAAGCTTTCTTT